This is a list of T cell receptor beta chains from one sample in a study of blood T cells in healthy people across ages. In TCRdb, the 5' RACE reads were re-called with MiXCR into one record per CDR3 protein. The repertoire consists of approximately 850,000 distinct CDR3 sequences, with roughly 64% occurring once and the leading ten covering over 20%. Sequencing was carried out using blood. The source is a young man in good health. CDR3s include the opening cysteine and the closing phenylalanine or tryptophan. The D gene is left open where the match is weak. Rows give clone size only sometimes, using once, few, many, or a class for an expanded clone.

>13|TRBJ2-5|NA|many|TRBV20-1
TGCAGTGCTAGCGTGGCGGTCCGGAAGACCCAGTACTTC
CSASVAVRKTQYF
>14|TRBJ1-1|NA|NA|TRBV29-1
TGCAGCGCCGCGGATTTAGGGGGTTACACTGAAGCTTTCTTT
CSAADLGGYTEAFF
>15|TRBJ2-7|TRBD2|NA|TRBV7-2
TGTGCCAGCAGCTTTTTACGGGGGGGGCGGAATGAGCAGTACTTC
CASSFLRGGRNEQYF
>12|TRBJ1-6|NA|once|TRBV2
TGTGCCAGCTCTTCTCGGGGGAGCGCCCTCCACTTT
CASSSRGSALHF
>15|TRBJ1-2|TRBD1|NA|TRBV7-9
TGTGCCAGCAGCTTTATCGGACAGGGGGCTGTTGGCTACACCTTC
CASSFIGQGAVGYTF
>15|TRBJ2-7|TRBD2|NA|TRBV7-2
TGTGCCAGCAGCTTAACGGGACTAGCGGGAGACGAGCAGTACTTC
CASSLTGLAGDEQYF
>15|TRBJ2-7|TRBD1|NA|TRBV12-3/TRBV12-4
TGTGCCAGCAGTTCACACACAGGGGGCAACTACGAGCAGTACTTC
CASSSHTGGNYEQYF
>11|TRBJ2-7|NA|NA|TRBV20-1
TGCAGTGCTAGCAACAGGCAGGAGCAGTACTTC
CSASNRQEQYF
>17|TRBJ2-3|TRBD1|NA|TRBV4-2
TGTGCCGGCAGCCAAGAATCCGCAGGGGGATACACAGATACGCAGTATTTT
CAGSQESAGGYTDTQYF
>14|TRBJ2-1|NA|NA|TRBV7-9
TGTGCCAGCAGCTTAGAACGGGTATACAATGAGCAGTTCTTC
CASSLERVYNEQFF
>11|TRBJ1-1|NA|NA|TRBV29-1
TGCAGCGTTACAATCGGCGCTGAAGCTTTCTTT
CSVTIGAEAFF
>14|TRBJ2-3|NA|NA|TRBV20-1
TGCAGTGCTAGTAAGGGCCAGGGCACAGATACGCAGTATTTT
CSASKGQGTDTQYF
>15|TRBJ2-3|NA|NA|TRBV20-1
TGCAGTGCTGGCCGCATCACGGGCGACACAGATACGCAGTATTTT
CSAGRITGDTDTQYF
>14|TRBJ2-7|TRBD1|NA|TRBV27
TGTGCCAGCGGACAGGGGGATCCCCGCTACGAGCAGTACTTC
CASGQGDPRYEQYF
>13|TRBJ1-2|NA|NA|TRBV7-3
TGTGCCAGCAGCCTTGGGACAACCTATGGCTACACCTTC
CASSLGTTYGYTF
>15|TRBJ2-7|TRBD1|NA|TRBV5-5
TGTGCCACCCGTCAGGGGGCCGAGAGATCCTACGAGCAGTACTTC
CATRQGAERSYEQYF
>15|TRBJ2-7|TRBD2|NA|TRBV4-3
TGCGCCAGCAGCCAAGATTTAAGCGGGAGGGGTGAGCAGTACTTC
CASSQDLSGRGEQYF
>13|TRBJ2-1|NA|once|TRBV24-1
TGTGCCACCAGTGATACCCGGGACAATGAGCAGTTCTTC
CATSDTRDNEQFF
>15|TRBJ2-7|TRBD1|NA|TRBV11-1
TGTGCCAGCAGCCATACCAGGACAGGGGAAAGTGAGCAGTACTTC
CASSHTRTGESEQYF
>14|TRBJ1-2|NA|NA|TRBV4-2
TGTGCCAGCAGCCAAGGGCAGGGGATGAGAGGCTACACCTTC
CASSQGQGMRGYTF
>13|TRBJ2-3|NA|few|TRBV2
TGTGCCAGCGTGAGTAGTGCATCAGATACGCAGTATTTT
CASVSSASDTQYF
>13|TRBJ1-2|TRBD1|NA|TRBV6-4
TGTGCCAGCAGTGACGCAGACAGGGCAGGCTACACCTTC
CASSDADRAGYTF
>19|TRBJ1-1|NA|NA|TRBV25-1
TGTGCCAGCAGTGACAGCTTCTTAGGGCAACTCCGGGAGAACCCTGAAGCTTTCTTT
CASSDSFLGQLRENPEAFF
>14|TRBJ2-7|TRBD1|NA|TRBV7-2
TGTGCCAGCAGCACCCGGACAGGGAACTACGAGCAGTACTTC
CASSTRTGNYEQYF
>12|TRBJ2-1|NA|NA|TRBV4-3
TGCGCCAGCAGCCAAGAACACAATGAGCAGTTCTTC
CASSQEHNEQFF
>16|TRBJ2-3|NA|NA|TRBV4-2
TGTGCCAGCAGCCTATTGGCGGAACCTAGCACAGATACGCAGTATTTT
CASSLLAEPSTDTQYF